The 16 T cell receptor beta chains in this list originate from one sample, sequenced in a study of T and B cells in COVID-19 patients. Multiplex PCR with BIOMED2 TRB-A/B primer pools amplified TRB rearrangements. Each CDR3 protein gets one entry after TCRdb re-called the multiplex PCR reads with MiXCR. Among about 4,100 distinct CDR3 sequences listed, around 25% were seen once. Each TRB amplification used roughly 230-550 ng of genomic DNA from blood. Material for sequencing was blood. The receptors come from a human donor with active COVID-19.

To note about this clonotype: Since a much larger clone is just one base distant, this may be a read error. The chain is built from TRBV18 and TRBJ1-1, with D possibly being TRBD1 (5 bases). The germline V and J ends were trimmed by 3 bases and 6 bases, with 14 bases remaining between them. CDR3 length equals 14 residues. CDR1 KGHSH and CDR2 LQKENI come from the germline V gene. The CDR3 spells CASSPEPQVAEAFF. For the CDR3, the DNA is TGTGCCAGCTCACCGGAACCACAGGTAGCTGAAGCTTTCTTT. Complete variable domain (other parts from reference TRBV18 and TRBJ1-1): NAGVMQNPRHLVRRRGQEARLRCSPMKGHSHVYWYRQLPEEGLKFMVYLQKENIIDESGMPKERFSAEFPKEGPSILRIQQVVRGDSAAYFCASSPEPQVAEAFFGQGTRLTVV.

The chain joins TRBV12-3 or TRBV12-4 to TRBJ2-1; 9 bases align to TRBD2. The CDR3 contains 15 residues. The ends lost 4 bases at V and 2 bases at J; junction bases unmatched: 3. CDR3 DNA sequence: TGTGCCAGCAGTTCCGGACTAGCGACCTACAATGAGCAGTTCTTC. Translated: CASSSGLATYNEQFF.

This clonotype was recorded a few times. V gene TRBV30 combines with J gene TRBJ1-5; no clear D gene. V was pared by 3 bases and J by 0 bases, with 9 bases between. This CDR3 comprises 14 residues. Germline CDR1 reads GTSNPN; CDR2 reads SVGIG (reference sequence). The DNA of the CDR3 is TGTGCCTGGAGGGGTGGGTCTAGCAATCAGCCCCAGCATTTT. Translation: CAWRGGSSNQPQHF.

The table lists this clonotype with a few counts. The V call is TRBV20-1, the J call TRBJ2-7, with 7 bases that match TRBD1. Germline CDR1 is DFQATT and CDR2 is SNEGSKA (reference sequence). The CDR3 covers 13 residues. The ends lost 5 bases at V and 3 bases at J; junction bases unmatched: 7. CDR3 in amino acids: CSAGEGGVYEQYF. The CDR3 region has the DNA TGCAGTGCTGGGGAAGGGGGCGTCTACGAGCAGTACTTC.

The chain has TRBV20-1 and TRBJ1-5; the D gene is possibly TRBD1 (6 bases). This CDR3 contains 15 residues. Trimming cost V 5 bases and J 4 bases, with 18 bases left between them. Germline CDR1 is DFQATT and CDR2 is SNEGSKA (reference sequence). CDR3 sequence (DNA): TGCAGTGCTCGAAACCTACAGGGAGCTAATCAGCCCCAGCATTTT. Translation gives CSARNLQGANQPQHF.

Notes on this clonotype: A much more abundant neighbour one base away suggests this may be a read error. The rearrangement links TRBV19 to TRBJ1-1; a weak D match, TRBD1 (6 bases). Germline assignment: CDR1 LNHDA and CDR2 SQIVND (reference sequence). The CDR3 runs to 12 residues. The CDR3 nucleotides read TGTGCCAATAGTCACAGGGCTACTGAAGCTTTCTTT. Translated, it gives CANSHRATEAFF.

This clonotype is deemed medium-sized. The V call is TRBV27, the J call TRBJ1-2; D gene uncertain. Germline CDR1 is MNHEY and CDR2 is SMNVEV (reference sequence). This CDR3 contains 13 residues. Trimming removed 4 bases from V and 8 bases from J, with 14 bases in between. CDR3 nucleotides: TGTGCCAGCAGTTCTGGCCAGGCGGGGGGCTACACCTTC. This codes for CASSSGQAGGYTF.

Sample share makes this clonotype medium-sized. This chain links TRBV19 with TRBJ2-4; D might be TRBD1 or TRBD2, each matching 5 bases. Germline V gene data show CDR1 as LNHDA and CDR2 as SQIVND (reference sequence). The ends were cut back, 5 bases at V and 5 bases at J, with 16 bases in the middle. CDR3 length equals 15 residues. CDR3: CASSSRDGWENIQYF. CDR3 nucleotides: TGTGCCAGTAGTTCCCGGGACGGCTGGGAAAACATTCAGTACTTC.

This clonotype is medium-sized (0.01 to 0.1%) in the sample. The chain uses TRBV30 and TRBJ2-7; possibly TRBD1 for D (6 bases). Trimming stripped 4 bases from V and 3 bases from J, with 16 bases between. CDR1 and CDR2 (germline): GTSNPN, SVGIG (reference sequence). The CDR3 has 14 residues. The CDR3 nucleotides are TGTGCCTGGAACTCCGGGACATTAAACTACGAGCAGTACTTC. It is translated as CAWNSGTLNYEQYF.

The J gene is TRBJ2-1, the V gene TRBV14; 7 bases align to TRBD2. Trimming cost V 4 bases and J 6 bases; bases outside gene matches: 12. The CDR3 has 16 residues. CDR1 and CDR2 (germline): SGHDN, FVKESK. The chain's CDR3 is CASSPSLWGRANEQFF. Here the CDR3 DNA reads TGTGCCAGCAGCCCCTCCCTGTGGGGGAGGGCCAATGAGCAGTTCTTC.

For this clonotype: One junction end disagrees with the germline gene, perhaps due to a read error. The CDR3 reads CASSHGVSSSYEQYF. CDR3 sequence (DNA): TGTGCCAGCAGCCACGGCGTTTCTAGCTCCTACGAGCAGTACTTC. The chain uses TRBV5-1 and TRBJ2-7, with no clear D. Germline V gene sequence: CDR1 SGHRS, CDR2 YFSETQ. CDR3 length: 15 residues.

Relative to its sample, this clonotype is medium-sized. The J gene is TRBJ1-2, the V gene TRBV6-6; tentative D call: TRBD1 (5 bases). This CDR3 spans 15 amino acids. Trimming removed 8 bases at V and 4 bases at J, with 20 bases between. Per germline, CDR1 MNHNY and CDR2 SVGAGI (reference sequence). CDR3 loop: CASRGGGKEGYGYTF. In DNA form, the CDR3 reads TGTGCCAGCCGGGGGGGGGGTAAGGAAGGCTATGGCTACACCTTC.

The V call is TRBV4-3, the J call TRBJ1-4; D gene ambiguous. Germline V gene data show CDR1 as LGHNA and CDR2 as YSLEER. V shed 0 bases and J shed 6 bases, with 14 bases lying between them. The CDR3 has 16 amino acids. Here the CDR3 reads CASSQESPPWDEKLFF. The CDR3 DNA sequence: TGCGCCAGCAGCCAAGAATCCCCCCCCTGGGATGAAAAACTGTTTTTT.

The chain is built from TRBV4-3 and TRBJ1-5; weak D call: TRBD1 (5 bases). The CDR3 runs 13 residues. V gave up 4 bases and J gave up 5 bases, with 9 bases separating them. Germline values: CDR1 LGHNA, CDR2 YSLEER. CDR3 loop: CASSLRGDQPQHF. The CDR3 nucleotides read TGCGCCAGCAGCCTAAGGGGAGATCAGCCCCAGCATTTT.

The V call is TRBV7-9, the J call TRBJ1-4; D remains ambiguous. CDR1 is SEHNR, CDR2 FQNEAQ, per germline (reference sequence). The CDR3 has 15 residues. Between the trimmed V and J ends, which lost 5 bases and 2 bases, there was a span of 12 bases. CDR3 sequence (DNA): TGTGCCAGCAGCGCCTGGGCTGGTACTAATGAAAAACTGTTTTTT. This sequence encodes CASSAWAGTNEKLFF.

The CDR3: CASSLDGAGIGSPLHF. The CDR3 DNA reads as TGTGCCAGCAGCTTAGACGGGGCGGGGATAGGGTCACCCCTCCACTTT. The chain recombines TRBV7-2 with TRBJ1-6, with a possible D match to TRBD1 (5 bases). V was trimmed by 1 base and J by 10 bases, leaving 17 bases between them. CDR1 is SGHTA and CDR2 is FQGNSA in the germline V gene. The CDR3 is made up of 16 amino acids.